The 18 T cell receptor beta chains below were found in one sample sequenced in a study of shared clonotypes between healthy human individuals. The data were produced by immunoSEQ multiplex PCR, yet TCRdb's version contains in-frame clones alone and is incomplete. This table holds millions of clones, just over 90% found once. Sequences were obtained from naive CD4+ T cells sorted from blood. Subset: CD45RA+ positively selected. These receptors came from a man younger than 35 in good health.

The chain combines TRBV2 with TRBJ2-3; possible D gene TRBD1, 6 bases. The CDR3 loop spans 15 amino acids. Germline CDR1 and CDR2: SNHLY and FYNNEI. V lost 3 bases and J lost 1, with 11 bases in between. The CDR3: CASSERGGGTDTQYF. The CDR3 bases are TGTGCCAGCAGTGAGAGAGGGGGTGGCACAGATACGCAGTATTTT.

The chain uses TRBV5-1 and TRBJ2-5, with 10 positions matching TRBD1. Losses at the gene ends were 4 bases for V and 8 bases for J; bases not matched to a gene: 5. Germline values: CDR1 SGHRS, CDR2 YFSETQ. The CDR3 spans 13 residues. Here the CDR3 reads CASSEGQGLTQYF. In nucleotides, the CDR3 is TGCGCCAGCAGCGAGGGACAGGGGTTAACCCAGTACTTC.

The rearrangement uses TRBV5-4 and TRBJ2-1, with D perhaps matching TRBD2 (6 bases). Deletions cut 2 bases from V and 6 bases from J, with 9 bases between. This CDR3 is built from 13 residues. Germline CDR1 SGHNT, CDR2 YYREEE (reference sequence). Here the CDR3 reads CASSLRDFNEQFF. The CDR3 nucleotides read TGTGCCAGCAGCTTAAGGGACTTCAATGAGCAGTTCTTC.

The chain employs TRBV28 and TRBJ1-1; D perhaps matches TRBD1 (5 bases). The CDR3 extends over 12 amino acids. The ends were cut back, 6 bases at V and 4 bases at J, with 9 bases in the middle. Per the germline V gene, CDR1 is MDHEN and CDR2 is SYDVKM. CDR3: CASSRQFTEAFF. The CDR3, as DNA: TGTGCCAGCAGCAGACAGTTCACTGAAGCTTTCTTT.

To note about this clone: In the same sample, other DNA sequences code for this CDR3. This chain uses TRBV5-1 with TRBJ1-4, with TRBD1 matching over 8 bases. The CDR3 is made up of 14 amino acids. The germline V gene encodes CDR1 SGHRS and CDR2 YFSETQ. V gave up 3 bases and J gave up 5 bases; unmatched junction bases: 3. This chain's CDR3 is CASSSGQVNEKLFF. The DNA of the CDR3 is TGCGCCAGCAGCTCGGGACAGGTGAATGAAAAACTGTTTTTT.

The V gene is TRBV6-1, the J gene TRBJ1-6; a possible D gene is TRBD1 (6 bases). CDR3 length: 14 residues. Per germline, CDR1 MNHNS and CDR2 SASEGT. Trimming shortened V by 4 bases and J by 6 bases, and 10 bases separated the two germline ends. DNA of the CDR3: TGTGCCAGCAGTGCGAAGGGGGTTAATTCACCCCTCCACTTT. Protein sequence: CASSAKGVNSPLHF.

The chain has TRBV7-8 and TRBJ1-3, with 7 bases aligning to TRBD1. CDR3 size: 18 residues. The V and J ends lost 2 bases and 2 bases, in that order; junction bases with no gene match: 12. Germline V CDR1 and CDR2: SGHVS, FQNEAQ. CDR3 in amino acids: CASSLSSITGATGNTIYF. Written as DNA, the CDR3 is TGTGCCAGCAGCTTATCCTCCATTACAGGGGCAACTGGAAACACCATATATTTT.

Regarding this clone: Within the sample, other DNA sequences also encode this same CDR3. The V call is TRBV6-6, the J call TRBJ2-7; D call uncertain. Germline CDR1 reads MNHNY; CDR2 reads SVGAGI (reference sequence). With 2 bases removed from V and 1 base from J, the gap between germline ends came to 6 bases. The CDR3 length is 13 residues. This CDR3 reads CASSYTRSYEQYF. The CDR3 nucleotides are TGTGCCAGCAGTTACACTCGATCCTACGAGCAGTACTTC.

CDR3 sequence reads: CASSLMVAASYNEQFF. For the CDR3, the DNA is TGTGCCAGCAGCTTGATGGTAGCGGCCTCCTACAATGAGCAGTTCTTC. The V call is TRBV5-4, the J call TRBJ2-1; D might be TRBD2 (6 bases). Germline V gene sequence: CDR1 SGHNT, CDR2 YYREEE (reference sequence). CDR3 length equals 16 residues. Trimming cost V 1 base and J 0 bases, with 11 bases left between them.

V and J are TRBV4-1 and TRBJ2-1; D uncertain. Germline lookup yields CDR1 MGHRA and CDR2 YSYEKL. The CDR3 runs 15 residues. Deletions cut 0 bases from V and 5 bases from J, with 11 bases between. CDR3 region: CASSQDGNGHNEQFF. CDR3 bases: TGCGCCAGCAGCCAAGATGGGAACGGTCACAATGAGCAGTTCTTC.

The V gene is TRBV18, the J gene TRBJ2-3; D is uncertain. This CDR3 contains 14 residues. Germline loops: CDR1 KGHSH, CDR2 LQKENI. Trimming left V 7 bases short and J 0 bases short, with 11 bases between. CDR3 in DNA: TGTGCCAGCTTGCGAGGAGTTAGCACAGATACGCAGTATTTT. Translation gives CASLRGVSTDTQYF.

V gene TRBV29-1 combines with J gene TRBJ1-1; TRBD1 is a possible D gene (5 bases). Germline CDR1 reads SQVTM; CDR2 reads ANQGSEA. V lost 8 bases to trimming and J lost 4 bases, with 26 bases between them. The CDR3 is 16 residues long. CDR3 sequence (DNA): TGCAGCTCTGAGGGGAGGAAAGGCGCCCTTCGCACTGAAGCTTTCTTT. This encodes CSSEGRKGALRTEAFF.

About this clone itself: The sample carries other DNA sequences with the same CDR3. J is TRBJ1-2 and V is TRBV4-3; maybe TRBD1 (6 bases). From germline, CDR1 is LGHNA and CDR2 YSLEER. Trimming took off 0 bases at V and 4 bases at J, with 9 bases between the two ends. CDR3 size: 14 residues. The CDR3: CASSQDQGLYGYTF. The CDR3 DNA sequence: TGCGCCAGCAGCCAAGATCAGGGGCTCTATGGCTACACCTTC.

V and J are TRBV10-3 and TRBJ2-3; no clear D gene. V lost 2 bases and J 0 bases, leaving 6 bases between the germline ends. CDR3 size: 14 residues. In germline, CDR1 is ENHRY, CDR2 SYGVKD. Here the CDR3 DNA reads TGTGCCATCAGTGAGGCCCCCAGCACAGATACGCAGTATTTT. As protein: CAISEAPSTDTQYF.

The gene calls are TRBV28 and TRBJ2-7; weak D call: TRBD2 (5 bases). The CDR3 extends over 15 amino acids. Germline CDR1 reads MDHEN; CDR2 reads SYDVKM. V lost 5 bases, J lost 3 bases, and 17 bases lay in between. The DNA of the CDR3 is TGTGCCAGCAGTATCGAGGCTCTCGGAGGCTACGAGCAGTACTTC. It encodes CASSIEALGGYEQYF.

The rearrangement links TRBV6-6 to TRBJ2-1; no reliable D call. The CDR3 contains 11 residues. Deletions cut 2 bases from V and 16 bases from J, with 12 bases between. The V gene's germline CDR1 is MNHNY and CDR2 SVGAGI (reference sequence). The CDR3 region has the DNA TGTGCCAGCAGTTACCAGGATCTCGGTTTCTTC. Amino acids: CASSYQDLGFF.

The V gene is TRBV19, the J gene TRBJ1-6; D may be TRBD1 (5 bases). From germline, CDR1 is LNHDA and CDR2 SQIVND (reference sequence). There are 14 residues in the CDR3. The V gene lost 7 bases and the J gene lost 10 bases, with 17 bases spanning the gap. The CDR3 DNA reads as TGTGCCAGTACCCTACAGGTCGGAAGGTCACCCCTCCACTTT. Encoded protein: CASTLQVGRSPLHF.

The gene calls are TRBV10-2 and TRBJ1-2, with D unresolved. CDR1 WSHSY and CDR2 SAAADI come from the germline V gene. The CDR3 is 13 residues long. V lost 8 bases, J lost 4 bases, and 14 bases lay in between. CDR3 DNA sequence: TGCGCCAGCCTACCGGAGAATACCTATGGCTACACCTTC. Translating gives CASLPENTYGYTF.